Below, 25 T cell receptor beta chains from the same sample are listed, as sequenced in a study of CD8+ T cells in alopecia areata. cDNA serving as the sequencing template came from extracted, reverse transcribed RNA. Using immunoSEQ multiplex PCR, the repertoire was profiled, and TCRdb retains in-frame clones only, with some absent. This table holds about 220,000 clones, under 75% found once. Treatment: oral pan-JAK inhibitor, 5-10 mg twice daily. Sequences were derived from CD4+ T cells sorted from blood, sampled at week 4, from a patient treated with tofacitinib. The receptors here all came from a human donor with alopecia areata.

The chain recombines TRBV30 with TRBJ1-4; D ambiguous. The CDR3 runs 15 residues. V lost 2 bases and J 0 bases, leaving 10 bases between the germline ends. The germline V gene encodes CDR1 GTSNPN and CDR2 SVGIG (reference sequence). CDR3 region: CAWSRGTSTNEKLFF. CDR3 DNA sequence: TGTGCCTGGAGTCGGGGAACCTCAACTAATGAAAAACTGTTTTTT.

The chain is built from TRBV4-3 and TRBJ2-2; a possible D gene is TRBD2 (6 bases). Germline CDR1 is LGHNA and CDR2 is YSLEER. The CDR3 is 16 residues long. Trimming removed 2 bases from V and 4 bases from J, with 14 bases in between. CDR3 region: CASSQLTGDFTGELFF. The CDR3 nucleotides read TGCGCCAGCAGCCAACTCACGGGGGACTTCACCGGGGAGCTGTTTTTT.

This clone was seen a single time. The chain combines TRBV2 with TRBJ1-5, with 10 bases that match TRBD1. Trimming cost V 10 bases and J 2 bases; bases outside gene matches: 2. CDR1 is SNHLY and CDR2 is FYNNEI in the germline V gene. This CDR3 region has 13 residues. The CDR3 here is CATGTGGNQPQHF. The CDR3 DNA sequence: TGTGCCACCGGGACAGGGGGCAATCAGCCCCAGCATTTT.

The chain employs TRBV4-3 and TRBJ2-7; D possibly corresponds to TRBD1 (5 bases). The germline V gene encodes CDR1 LGHNA and CDR2 YSLEER. This CDR3 comprises 16 residues. V shed 1 base and J shed 2 bases, with 15 bases lying between them. This CDR3 is CASSQVGWGSPYEQYF. The CDR3 nucleotides read TGCGCCAGCAGCCAAGTTGGTTGGGGCAGCCCCTACGAGCAGTACTTC.

The V call is TRBV30, the J call TRBJ1-1; D unresolved. Deletions cut 2 bases from V and 7 bases from J, with 8 bases between. The CDR3 has 11 residues. The germline V gene has CDR1 GTSNPN and CDR2 SVGIG (reference sequence). CDR3 sequence: CAWSFPLEAFF. In nucleotides, the CDR3 is TGTGCCTGGAGTTTCCCACTTGAAGCTTTCTTT.

This clone showed up just a few times. V usage is TRBV15 and J usage is TRBJ1-6; D perhaps matches TRBD1 (6 bases). This CDR3 is 16 amino acids long. The V end was cut by 3 bases, the J end by 7 bases, with 16 bases between. The V gene's germline CDR1 is LNHNV and CDR2 YYDKDF (reference sequence). The CDR3 sequence: CATSSRQAGGNSPLHF. The CDR3 DNA reads TGTGCCACCAGCAGTAGACAGGCTGGTGGGAATTCACCCCTCCACTTT.

In its sample, this clone was seen once. The chain has TRBV7-2 and TRBJ2-7, with TRBD2 matching 7 bases. The CDR3 extends over 15 amino acids. The trim removed 2 bases at V and 0 bases at J, leaving 4 bases unmatched. CDR1 and CDR2 from the germline V gene are SGHTA and FQGNSA. The chain's CDR3 is CASSLMPSGSYEQYF. For the CDR3, the DNA is TGTGCCAGCAGCTTAATGCCTAGCGGCTCCTACGAGCAGTACTTC.

V and J are TRBV15 and TRBJ1-1, with 7 bases lining up with TRBD1. J lost 5 bases, V lost 0 bases, and 3 bases had no gene match. The CDR3 extends over 14 amino acids. CDR1 LNHNV and CDR2 YYDKDF come from the germline V gene (reference sequence). The CDR3 nucleotides are TGTGCCACCAGCAGAGAAGGACAGGCGACTGAAGCTTTCTTT. Translating it yields CATSREGQATEAFF.

This clone has a handful of counts. V gene TRBV4-1 combines with J gene TRBJ2-2; D gene uncertain. Germline V lookup: CDR1 MGHRA, CDR2 YSYEKL. The ends were cut back, 4 bases at V and 6 bases at J, with 6 bases in the middle. This CDR3 is 12 amino acids long. Written as DNA, the CDR3 is TGCGCCAGCAGCCCTAGGCCCGGGGAGCTGTTTTTT. This codes for CASSPRPGELFF.

The CDR3 protein is CASSLRGGGTNYGYTF. The CDR3 bases are TGTGCCAGCAGCTTAAGGGGGGGAGGTACTAACTATGGCTACACCTTC. The rearrangement uses TRBV7-8 and TRBJ1-2; D perhaps matches TRBD1 (6 bases). V was shortened by 2 bases and J by 0 bases, with 13 bases between the two germline ends. This CDR3 has 16 residues. Germline V lookup: CDR1 SGHVS, CDR2 FQNEAQ. The full variable domain, its missing parts supplied by reference TRBV7-8 and TRBJ1-2, is GAGVSQSPRYKVAKRGQDVALRCDPISGHVSLFWYQQALGQGPEFLTYFQNEAQLDKSGLPSDRFFAERPEGSVSTLKIQRTQQEDSAVYLCASSLRGGGTNYGYTFGSGTRLTVV.

A few counts support this clone. This chain connects TRBV29-1 to TRBJ2-7; no definite D call. This CDR3 comprises 13 residues. Germline V CDR1 and CDR2: SQVTM, ANQGSEA. Trimming stripped 0 bases from V and 3 bases from J, with 9 bases between. The CDR3 here is CSVEDLGSYEQYF. DNA for the CDR3: TGCAGCGTTGAAGATCTTGGTAGCTACGAGCAGTACTTC.

The genes are TRBV15 and TRBJ2-7, with D uncertain. Germline lookup yields CDR1 LNHNV and CDR2 YYDKDF (reference sequence). The CDR3 spans 12 residues. V shed 1 base and J shed 2 bases, with 3 bases lying between them. The chain's CDR3 is CATSRVPYEQYF. The CDR3, as DNA: TGTGCCACCAGCAGAGTTCCCTACGAGCAGTACTTC.

V usage is TRBV5-1 and J usage is TRBJ2-7, with unresolved D. The germline V and J ends were trimmed by 1 base and 2 bases, with 13 bases remaining between them. Germline-derived CDR1 and CDR2 are SGHRS and YFSETQ. The CDR3 has 15 residues. CDR3 nucleotides: TGCGCCAGCAGCTTGTTCTCGGGCCGTGCCTACGAGCAGTACTTC. Protein: CASSLFSGRAYEQYF.

This chain uses TRBV29-1 with TRBJ2-7, with D perhaps TRBD2 (6 bases). The germline gives CDR1 SQVTM, CDR2 ANQGSEA. CDR3 length equals 13 residues. V lost 2 bases, J lost 3 bases, and 11 bases lay in between. In nucleotides, the CDR3 is TGCAGCGTTGAATACCTGGAGGGCTACGAGCAGTACTTC. Amino acids: CSVEYLEGYEQYF.

The chain employs TRBV4-3 and TRBJ2-2; TRBD1 aligns across 7 bases. Per germline, CDR1 LGHNA and CDR2 YSLEER. This CDR3 spans 17 amino acids. V shed 0 bases, J shed 0 bases, and the junction held 4 bases outside the gene matches. The CDR3 sequence is CASSQDDRATNTGELFF. In DNA form, the CDR3 reads TGCGCCAGCAGCCAAGACGACAGGGCCACGAACACCGGGGAGCTGTTTTTT.

This rearrangement joins TRBV6-9 to TRBJ2-7; D is possibly TRBD1 (5 bases). With 4 bases removed from V and 6 bases from J, the gap between germline ends came to 10 bases. The CDR3 sequence is 12 residues long. Germline-derived CDR1 and CDR2 are MNHGY and SVAAGI. The CDR3 is CASSSRVSEQYF. CDR3 in DNA: TGTGCCAGCAGTTCCAGGGTGAGCGAGCAGTACTTC.

This clone turned up a few times. The DNA for the CDR3 is TGTGCCTGGAGTGTAAAGGCCACCGGGGAGCTGTTTTTT. It codes for CAWSVKATGELFF. The rearrangement uses TRBV30 and TRBJ2-2; D is unclear. V was clipped by 0 bases and J by 4 bases, with 6 bases between them. The CDR3 spans 13 residues. Per the germline V gene, CDR1 is GTSNPN and CDR2 is SVGIG (reference sequence).

This sequence joins TRBV29-1 and TRBJ1-2; 9 bases are a match to TRBD1. Trimming took 2 bases from V and 8 from J; bases not matched to a gene: 9. Germline-derived CDR1 and CDR2 are SQVTM and ANQGSEA. This CDR3 spans 14 amino acids. This chain's CDR3 is CSVEKGQGTGGYTF. The CDR3, as DNA: TGCAGCGTTGAAAAGGGACAGGGTACGGGAGGCTACACCTTC.

This chain connects TRBV5-6 to TRBJ1-1; 7 bases match TRBD1. The CDR3 contains 14 residues. The V gene's germline CDR1 is SGHDT and CDR2 YYEEEE. V lost 5 bases and J lost 0; bases outside the gene matches: 4. CDR3 sequence reads: CASRPGTVNTEAFF. The DNA for the CDR3 is TGTGCCAGCAGACCCGGGACAGTGAACACTGAAGCTTTCTTT.

V is TRBV27 and J is TRBJ2-1; TRBD2 matches 9 bases. V trimming: 7 bases; J trimming: 4 bases; junction bases outside the gene matches: 8. CDR3 size: 15 residues. In germline, CDR1 is MNHEY, CDR2 SMNVEV (reference sequence). The CDR3 loop reads CASTPMSGGYNEQFF. The CDR3 DNA follows: TGTGCCAGCACCCCAATGAGCGGGGGGTACAATGAGCAGTTCTTC.

This rearrangement joins TRBV11-1 to TRBJ2-5, with 8 bases lining up with TRBD1. V lost 0 bases to trimming and J lost 3 bases; unmatched junction nucleotides: 6. The CDR3 contains 16 residues. The germline V gene encodes CDR1 SGHAT and CDR2 FQDESV (reference sequence). CDR3: CASSLAGGQGEETQYF. Here the CDR3 DNA reads TGTGCCAGCAGCTTAGCCGGAGGACAGGGAGAAGAGACCCAGTACTTC.

The chain uses TRBV27 and TRBJ2-3; D ambiguous. The germline V and J ends were trimmed by 6 bases and 1 base, with 14 bases remaining between them. Germline CDR1 MNHEY, CDR2 SMNVEV (reference sequence). The CDR3 totals 15 residues. The CDR3 is CASSPGRKGTDTQYF. The DNA of the CDR3 is TGTGCCAGCAGCCCCGGCAGGAAGGGCACAGATACGCAGTATTTT.

J is TRBJ1-3 and V is TRBV18, with a tentative D call TRBD1 (6 bases). There are 18 residues in the CDR3. CDR1 KGHSH and CDR2 LQKENI come from the germline V gene. V dropped 1 base and J dropped 0 bases, with 16 bases sitting between them. The CDR3 protein is CASSPLAGASTSGNTIYF. The CDR3 DNA reads TGTGCCAGCTCACCACTGGCAGGGGCCTCGACCTCTGGAAACACCATATATTTT. The variable domain in full, with the rest retrieved from reference TRBV18 and TRBJ1-3, is NAGVMQNPRHLVRRRGQEARLRCSPMKGHSHVYWYRQLPEEGLKFMVYLQKENIIDESGMPKERFSAEFPKEGPSILRIQQVVRGDSAAYFCASSPLAGASTSGNTIYFGEGSWLTVV.

This clone was counted a few times. J is TRBJ2-1 and V is TRBV6-6; 9 nucleotides agree with TRBD1. Germline loops: CDR1 MNHNY, CDR2 SVGAGI (reference sequence). The CDR3 has 15 residues. Losses at the gene ends were 7 bases for V and 9 bases for J; bases not matched to a gene: 13. The CDR3 region has the DNA TGTGCCAGCACCTATGGGGGTACAGGGGGCGGTGAGCAGTTCTTC. Protein: CASTYGGTGGGEQFF.

This clone has only a few counts. This chain links TRBV2 with TRBJ2-1, with D perhaps TRBD2 (5 bases). The CDR3 contains 11 residues. Trimming took off 3 bases at V and 10 bases at J, with 7 bases between the two ends. In germline, CDR1 is SNHLY, CDR2 FYNNEI. The CDR3 region has the DNA TGTGCCAGCAGTGAGTTAGCGGAGCAGTTCTTC. Protein: CASSELAEQFF. The full variable domain, its missing parts supplied by reference TRBV2 and TRBJ2-1, is EPEVTQTPSHQVTQMGQEVILRCVPISNHLYFYWYRQILGQKVEFLVSFYNNEISEKSEIFDDQFSVERPDGSNFTLKIRSTKLEDSAMYFCASSELAEQFFGPGTRLTVL.